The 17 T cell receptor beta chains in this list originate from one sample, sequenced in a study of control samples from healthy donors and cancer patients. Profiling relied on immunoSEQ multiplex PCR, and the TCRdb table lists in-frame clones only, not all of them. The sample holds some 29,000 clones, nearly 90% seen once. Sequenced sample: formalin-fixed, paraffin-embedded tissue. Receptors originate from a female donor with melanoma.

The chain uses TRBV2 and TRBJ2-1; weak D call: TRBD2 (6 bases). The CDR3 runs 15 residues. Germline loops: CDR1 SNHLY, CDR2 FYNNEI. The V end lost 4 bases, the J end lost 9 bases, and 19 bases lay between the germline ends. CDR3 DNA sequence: TGTGCCAGCAGTGTCAACGCGGGAACCCTTAGTGAGCAGTTCTTC. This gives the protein CASSVNAGTLSEQFF.

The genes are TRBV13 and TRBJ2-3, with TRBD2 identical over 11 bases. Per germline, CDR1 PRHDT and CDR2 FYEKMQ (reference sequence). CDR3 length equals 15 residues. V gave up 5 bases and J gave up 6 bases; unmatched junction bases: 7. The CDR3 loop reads CASSPTSGSADTQYF. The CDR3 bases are TGTGCCAGCAGCCCCACTAGCGGGAGTGCCGATACGCAGTATTTT.

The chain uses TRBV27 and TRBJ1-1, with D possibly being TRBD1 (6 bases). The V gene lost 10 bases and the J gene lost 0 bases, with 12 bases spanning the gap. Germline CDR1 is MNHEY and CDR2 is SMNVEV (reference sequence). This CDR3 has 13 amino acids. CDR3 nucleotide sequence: TGTGCCACCGCGACAGGTGTGAACACTGAAGCTTTCTTT. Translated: CATATGVNTEAFF.

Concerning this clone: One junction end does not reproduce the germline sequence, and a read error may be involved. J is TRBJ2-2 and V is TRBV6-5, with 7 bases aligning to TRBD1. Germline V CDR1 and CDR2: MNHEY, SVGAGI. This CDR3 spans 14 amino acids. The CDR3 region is CASRRDSSTGELFF. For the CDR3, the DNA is TGTGCCAGCCGCCGGGACAGCAGTACCGGGGAGTTGTTTTTT.

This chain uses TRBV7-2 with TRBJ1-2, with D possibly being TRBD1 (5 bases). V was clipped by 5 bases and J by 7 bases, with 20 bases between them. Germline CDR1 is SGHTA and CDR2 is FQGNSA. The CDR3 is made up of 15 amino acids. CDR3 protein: CASSPYDRPGRGYTF. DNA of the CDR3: TGTGCCAGCAGCCCATACGACCGACCGGGGCGTGGCTACACCTTC.

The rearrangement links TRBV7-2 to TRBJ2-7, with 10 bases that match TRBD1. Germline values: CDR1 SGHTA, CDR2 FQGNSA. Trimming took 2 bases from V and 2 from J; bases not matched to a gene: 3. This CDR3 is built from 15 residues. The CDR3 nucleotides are TGTGCCAGCAGCTTAACCGGACAGGGGGCCTACGAGCAGTACTTC. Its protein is CASSLTGQGAYEQYF. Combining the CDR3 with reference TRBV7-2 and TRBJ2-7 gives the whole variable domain GAGVSQSPSNKVTEKGKDVELRCDPISGHTALYWYRQSLGQGLEFLIYFQGNSAPDKSGLPSDRFSAERTGGSVSTLTIQRTQQEDSAVYLCASSLTGQGAYEQYFGPGTRLTVT.

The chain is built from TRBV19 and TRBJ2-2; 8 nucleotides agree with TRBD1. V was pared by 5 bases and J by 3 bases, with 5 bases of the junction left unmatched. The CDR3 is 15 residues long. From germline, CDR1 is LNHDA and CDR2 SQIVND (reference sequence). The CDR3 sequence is CASSPYRGYTGELFF. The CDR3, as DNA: TGTGCCAGTAGTCCATACAGGGGGTACACCGGGGAGCTGTTTTTT.

The CDR3 is CASSVTVNTEAFF. The CDR3 DNA is TGTGCCAGCAGCGTGACAGTGAACACTGAAGCTTTCTTT. V is TRBV9 and J is TRBJ1-1, with D maybe TRBD1 (5 bases). CDR1 is SGDLS and CDR2 is YYNGEE in the germline V gene. This CDR3 is 13 amino acids long. Trimming took off 2 bases at V and 0 bases at J, with 5 bases between the two ends. Full variable domain (missing parts from reference TRBV9 and TRBJ1-1): DSGVTQTPKHLITATGQRVTLRCSPRSGDLSVYWYQQSLDQGLQFLIQYYNGEERAKGNILERFSAQQFPDLHSELNLSSLELGDSALYFCASSVTVNTEAFFGQGTRLTVV.

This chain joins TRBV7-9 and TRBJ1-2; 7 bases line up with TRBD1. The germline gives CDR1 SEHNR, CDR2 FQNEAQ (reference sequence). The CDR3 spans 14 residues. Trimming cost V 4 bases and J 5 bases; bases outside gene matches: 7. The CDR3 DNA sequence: TGTGCCAGCAGCTCTGCAGGGGGATTTTATGGCTACACCTTC. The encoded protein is CASSSAGGFYGYTF.

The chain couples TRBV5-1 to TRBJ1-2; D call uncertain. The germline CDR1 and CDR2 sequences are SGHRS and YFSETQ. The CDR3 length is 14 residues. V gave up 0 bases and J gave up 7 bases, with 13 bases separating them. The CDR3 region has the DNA TGCGCCAGCAGCTTGGAGGGAACGGGGATTGGCTACACCTTC. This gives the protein CASSLEGTGIGYTF. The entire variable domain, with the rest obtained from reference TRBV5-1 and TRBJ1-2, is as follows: KAGVTQTPRYLIKTRGQQVTLSCSPISGHRSVSWYQQTPGQGLQFLFEYFSETQRNKGNFPGRFSGRQFSNSRSEMNVSTLELGDSALYLCASSLEGTGIGYTFGSGTRLTVV.

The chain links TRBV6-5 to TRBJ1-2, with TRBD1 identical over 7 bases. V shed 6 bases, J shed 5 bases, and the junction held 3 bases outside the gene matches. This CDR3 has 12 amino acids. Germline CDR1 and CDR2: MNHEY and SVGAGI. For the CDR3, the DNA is TGTGCCAGCAGGGGACAGATATATGGCTACACCTTC. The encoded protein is CASRGQIYGYTF.

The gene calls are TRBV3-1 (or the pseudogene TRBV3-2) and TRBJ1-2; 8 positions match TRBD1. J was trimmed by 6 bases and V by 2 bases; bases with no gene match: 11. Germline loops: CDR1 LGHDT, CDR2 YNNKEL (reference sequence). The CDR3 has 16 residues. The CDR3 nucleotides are TGTGCCAGCAGCCAACCCACCCGACAGGGACAGGATGGCTACACCTTC. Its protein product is CASSQPTRQGQDGYTF.

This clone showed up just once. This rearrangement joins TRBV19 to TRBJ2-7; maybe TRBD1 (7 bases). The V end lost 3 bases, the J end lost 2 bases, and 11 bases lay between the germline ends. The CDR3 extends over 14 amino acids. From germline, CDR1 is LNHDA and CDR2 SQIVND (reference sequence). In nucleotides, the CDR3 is TGTGCCAGTAGTATGGAGGGACAGACCTACGAGCAGTACTTC. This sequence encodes CASSMEGQTYEQYF.

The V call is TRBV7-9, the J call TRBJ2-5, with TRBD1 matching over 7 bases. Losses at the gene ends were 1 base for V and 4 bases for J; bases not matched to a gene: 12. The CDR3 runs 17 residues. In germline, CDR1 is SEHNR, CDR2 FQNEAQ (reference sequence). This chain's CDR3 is CASSLGNEGAVRETQYF. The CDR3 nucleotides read TGTGCCAGCAGCTTAGGAAACGAGGGGGCGGTACGAGAGACCCAGTACTTC.

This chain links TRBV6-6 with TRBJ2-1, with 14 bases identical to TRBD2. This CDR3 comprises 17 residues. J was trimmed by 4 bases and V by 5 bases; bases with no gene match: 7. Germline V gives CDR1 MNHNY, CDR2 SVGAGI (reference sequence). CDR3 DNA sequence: TGTGCCAGCAGTCCCAGACTAGCGGGAGGGATATACAATGAGCAGTTCTTC. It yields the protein CASSPRLAGGIYNEQFF.

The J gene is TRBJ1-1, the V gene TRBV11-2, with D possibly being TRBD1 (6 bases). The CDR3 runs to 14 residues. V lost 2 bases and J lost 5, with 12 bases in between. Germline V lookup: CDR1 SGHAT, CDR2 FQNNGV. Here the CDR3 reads CASSLTGFDTEAFF. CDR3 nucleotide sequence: TGTGCCAGCAGCTTAACAGGGTTCGATACTGAAGCTTTCTTT. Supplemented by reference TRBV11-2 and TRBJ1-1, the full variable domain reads EAGVAQSPRYKIIEKRQSVAFWCNPISGHATLYWYQQILGQGPKLLIQFQNNGVVDDSQLPKDRFSAERLKGVDSTLKIQPAKLEDSAVYLCASSLTGFDTEAFFGQGTRLTVV.

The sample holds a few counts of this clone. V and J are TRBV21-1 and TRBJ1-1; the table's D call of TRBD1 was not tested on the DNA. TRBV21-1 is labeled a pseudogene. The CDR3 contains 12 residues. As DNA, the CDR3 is TGTGCCAGCAACCGCAGGGTCACTGAAGCTTTCTTT. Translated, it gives CASNRRVTEAFF.